This is a list of T cell receptor beta chains from one sample in a study of response to subunit inactivated influenza vaccine. Using its own MiXCR run on the RT-PCR reads, TCRdb lists one record per CDR3 protein. The table lists hundreds of thousands of distinct CDR3 sequences, roughly 13% of them singletons. The input for sequencing was PBMCs from blood, taken 14 days before vaccination. Source of these receptors: a man aged 50 or older who received an inactivated influenza vaccine. Both conserved end residues are part of each CDR3. The order of the fields is V gene, D gene, J gene, clone size, CDR3 DNA, CDR3 protein. D genes are given only for firm matches. The size field is filled for only some rows; it gives once, few, many or a size class.

>TRBV4-1|.|TRBJ2-7|few
TGCGCCAGCAGCCAAGGCTTCGGAGTGTTCTACGAGCAGTACTTC
CASSQGFGVFYEQYF
>TRBV27|.|TRBJ2-3|few
TGTGCCAGCAGTTTAAGCCCCATCGTCACAGATACGCAGTATTTT
CASSLSPIVTDTQYF
>TRBV5-5|.|TRBJ1-2|.
TGTGCCAGCAGACCCGGCGTGACAGGAGGATCCTATGGCTACACCTTC
CASRPGVTGGSYGYTF
>TRBV6-2/TRBV6-3|TRBD2|TRBJ2-1|many
TGTGCCAGCAGGCCTCCGGGACTAGCGGGTAATGAGCAGTTCTTC
CASRPPGLAGNEQFF
>TRBV6-2/TRBV6-3|TRBD1|TRBJ2-1|.
TGTGCCAGCAGGATAGGGGGCGCGAGGGGCAATGAGCAGTTCTTC
CASRIGGARGNEQFF
>TRBV29-1|TRBD1|TRBJ2-7|many
TGCAGCGTTGAAGACCCCGGGACAGGGGTCGAGCAGTACTTC
CSVEDPGTGVEQYF
>TRBV4-3|TRBD2|TRBJ2-1|.
TGCGCCAGCAGCCAAGAAGGGACTACCAACGATGAGCAGTTCTTC
CASSQEGTTNDEQFF
>TRBV20-1|.|TRBJ2-2|few
TGCAGTGCTGAGGGCCCATGGAGGGGCGGGGAGCTGTTTTTT
CSAEGPWRGGELFF
>TRBV2|.|TRBJ2-5|.
TGTGCCAGCTCCAGGGTCCAAGAGACCCAGTACTTC
CASSRVQETQYF
>TRBV18|.|TRBJ2-3|few
TGTGCCAGCTCATCTCCGGGACTCAGCACAGATACGCAGTATTTT
CASSSPGLSTDTQYF
>TRBV20-1|TRBD2|TRBJ2-1|many
TGCAGTGCTAGAGACCCGAGGACTAGCGGGGGGAGGAATGAGCAGTTCTTC
CSARDPRTSGGRNEQFF
>TRBV28|TRBD2|TRBJ2-5|.
TGTGCCAGCAGTTTTAGTCGTCACAGGGCCCTAGCGGGAAGCGAGACCCAGTACTTC
CASSFSRHRALAGSETQYF
>TRBV6-5|.|TRBJ2-2|.
TGTGCCAGCAGTTTCGAGTCTTTCGGGGAGCTGTTTTTT
CASSFESFGELFF
>TRBV20-1|TRBD2|TRBJ2-5|many
TGCAGTGCTAGAGATCTAGGGACTACGCAAGAGACCCAGTACTTC
CSARDLGTTQETQYF
>TRBV6-1|.|TRBJ2-5|few
TGTGCCAGCACGGCGGGCCTCTTCGGGACCCAGTACTTC
CASTAGLFGTQYF
>TRBV20-1|TRBD2|TRBJ2-3|.
TGCAGTGCTAGAGATAGGCGGGGACTAGCCTATACGCAGTATTTT
CSARDRRGLAYTQYF
>TRBV18|.|TRBJ2-7|.
TGTGCCAGCTCACCACTAGGCTACTTGGAGCAGTACTTC
CASSPLGYLEQYF
>TRBV5-1|TRBD1|TRBJ2-5|.
TGCGCCAGCAGGATCCGACAGGGCCAAGAGACCCAGTACTTC
CASRIRQGQETQYF
>TRBV5-1|.|TRBJ2-7|.
TGCGCCAGCAGCGTCCGGGACGGGGTTTACGAGCAGTACTTC
CASSVRDGVYEQYF
>TRBV5-1|.|TRBJ2-2|.
TGCGCCAGCACCGCGACAGACACCGGGGAGCTGTTTTTT
CASTATDTGELFF
>TRBV7-2|TRBD2|TRBJ2-7|few
TGTGCCAGCAGCTCCGCGGGAGGGGGCCCCTACGAGCAGTACTTC
CASSSAGGGPYEQYF
>TRBV29-1|.|TRBJ2-7|.
TGCAGCGTTGACGACGGTTCCTACGAGCAGTACTTC
CSVDDGSYEQYF
>TRBV15|.|TRBJ2-3|few
TGTGCCACCAGCTCGAGGGCGGGGGCCGGCACAGATACGCAGTATTTT
CATSSRAGAGTDTQYF
>TRBV6-2/TRBV6-3|.|TRBJ2-4|.
TGTGCCAGCAGCCAATGGGGGACTTTTGTAGCCAAAAACATTCAGTACTTC
CASSQWGTFVAKNIQYF
>TRBV9|.|TRBJ1-1|.
TGTGCCAGCAGCGTGGGGGAAGGGGCTGAAGCTTTCTTT
CASSVGEGAEAFF
>TRBV10-2|.|TRBJ2-3|.
TGCGCCAGCAGGAAAGAACCTTACGATACGCAGTATTTT
CASRKEPYDTQYF
>TRBV3-1|TRBD2|TRBJ2-5|.
TGTGCCAGCAGCCAGGGGACTAGCGGGGCCCGGGAGACCCAGTACTTC
CASSQGTSGARETQYF
>TRBV4-3|TRBD2|TRBJ2-7|few
TGCGCCAGCAGCCAACGGACTAGCGGCGACTCTACCGAGCAGTACTTC
CASSQRTSGDSTEQYF